These T cell receptor beta chains were read from a single sample in a study of CD8+ T cells in alopecia areata. Repertoires were generated with immunoSEQ multiplex PCR, while TCRdb's copy carries only in-frame clones and drops some. The sample carries some 99,000 clones, more than 55% recorded once. The material sequenced was CD8+ T cells sorted from blood, taken at week 4, from a patient treated with tofacitinib. These receptors all stem from a human donor with alopecia areata. Each CDR3 is given with its conserved first and last residue. Fields, in order: V gene, clone size, CDR3 length, J gene, D gene, CDR3 DNA, CDR3 protein. A D gene is named only where the DNA matches it firmly. Clone size appears in some rows only: once, few, many, or a class for an expanded clone.

V: TRBV5-1; size: .; length: 12; J: TRBJ2-3; D: .; DNA: TGCGCCAGCAGCCCTATGGCAGATACGCAGTATTTT; CDR3: CASSPMADTQYF
V: TRBV9; size: .; length: 12; J: TRBJ1-2; D: .; DNA: TGTGCCAGCAGCGGCCACAGGGATGGCTACACCTTC; CDR3: CASSGHRDGYTF
V: TRBV5-6; size: .; length: 13; J: TRBJ1-1; D: .; DNA: TGTGCCAGCAGCCCGGGGTGGGCGACTGAAGCTTTCTTT; CDR3: CASSPGWATEAFF
V: TRBV4-3; size: .; length: 19; J: TRBJ2-1; D: .; DNA: TGCGCCAGCAGCCCGGGGGTAGCGGACACGATAATATCCTACAATGAGCAGTTCTTC; CDR3: CASSPGVADTIISYNEQFF
V: TRBV29-1; size: .; length: 11; J: TRBJ1-2; D: .; DNA: TGCAGCGCTAGGGTACTCTATGGCTACACCTTC; CDR3: CSARVLYGYTF
V: TRBV28; size: .; length: 15; J: TRBJ1-2; D: TRBD1; DNA: TGTGCCAGCAGCAACATCGGGACAGTTCTATATGGCTACACCTTC; CDR3: CASSNIGTVLYGYTF
V: TRBV4-1; size: few; length: 15; J: TRBJ1-1; D: TRBD1; DNA: TGCGCCAGCAGGAAAAGCGGGACAGGGGGCACTGAAGCTTTCTTT; CDR3: CASRKSGTGGTEAFF
V: TRBV4-1; size: .; length: 15; J: TRBJ2-1; D: .; DNA: TGCGCCAGCAGCCAAGTCTTAGGCGGATACAATGAGCAGTTCTTC; CDR3: CASSQVLGGYNEQFF
V: TRBV7-3; size: .; length: 15; J: TRBJ2-7; D: .; DNA: TGTGCCAGCAGCCTCTTTGGTGGGGGCTCCTACGAGCAGTACTTC; CDR3: CASSLFGGGSYEQYF
V: TRBV5-4; size: .; length: 16; J: TRBJ2-5; D: TRBD1; DNA: TGTGCCAGCAGCATCCCGGGACAGGGGGCGGGGGAGACCCAGTACTTC; CDR3: CASSIPGQGAGETQYF
V: TRBV7-9; size: .; length: 13; J: TRBJ1-1; D: .; DNA: TGTGCCAGCAGCTCCCCTCTATCAGATGAAGCTTTCTTT; CDR3: CASSSPLSDEAFF
V: TRBV5-1; size: .; length: 16; J: TRBJ2-3; D: TRBD2; DNA: TGCGCCAGCAGCTTGAATCTGGGAGGGGGCACAGATACGCAGTATTTT; CDR3: CASSLNLGGGTDTQYF
V: TRBV21-1; size: few; length: 14; J: TRBJ2-7; D: .; DNA: TGTGCCAGCAGCAAAGGGCTCGTAAGCTACGAGCAGTACTTC; CDR3: CASSKGLVSYEQYF
V: TRBV30; size: .; length: 14; J: TRBJ1-2; D: TRBD1; DNA: TGTGCCTGGAGTGTAGGGACAGCAGACTATGGCTACACCTTC; CDR3: CAWSVGTADYGYTF
V: TRBV9; size: .; length: 14; J: TRBJ2-5; D: .; DNA: TGTGCCAGCAGCGTAGTTTCAGGGGCGGAGACCCAGTACTTC; CDR3: CASSVVSGAETQYF
V: TRBV30; size: .; length: 14; J: TRBJ2-1; D: .; DNA: TGTGCCTGGACGGCGGGCCCCCAGACCAATGAGCAGTTCTTC; CDR3: CAWTAGPQTNEQFF
V: TRBV27; size: .; length: 15; J: TRBJ2-2; D: .; DNA: TGTGCCAGCAGTTTAGACACCTCGAACACCGGGGAGCTGTTTTTT; CDR3: CASSLDTSNTGELFF
V: TRBV25-1; size: .; length: 13; J: TRBJ1-1; D: TRBD1; DNA: TGTGCCAGCAGTGATGCAGGGGGGAATGAAGCTTTCTTT; CDR3: CASSDAGGNEAFF
V: TRBV4-3; size: .; length: 15; J: TRBJ2-5; D: TRBD2; DNA: TGCGCCAGCAGCCAAGAAGGACGTCTAGCGGGGACCCAGTACTTC; CDR3: CASSQEGRLAGTQYF
V: TRBV29-1; size: .; length: 13; J: TRBJ2-2; D: TRBD1; DNA: TGCAGCGACCTGGACAGGAGCACCGGGGAGCTGTTTTTT; CDR3: CSDLDRSTGELFF
V: TRBV14; size: .; length: 16; J: TRBJ2-1; D: TRBD2; DNA: TGTGCCAGCAGCCGTTTGACTAGCGGGAGCGTTAATGAGCAGTTCTTC; CDR3: CASSRLTSGSVNEQFF
V: TRBV5-1; size: .; length: 15; J: TRBJ2-7; D: .; DNA: TGCGCCAGCAGCTTGGTCCAGGACGCCGGAGGAGAGCAGTACTTC; CDR3: CASSLVQDAGGEQYF
V: TRBV4-3; size: few; length: 13; J: TRBJ2-3; D: .; DNA: TGCGCCAGCAGCCAAGAAACGGGGGATACGCAGTATTTT; CDR3: CASSQETGDTQYF
V: TRBV4-3; size: .; length: 19; J: TRBJ2-5; D: .; DNA: TGCGCCAGCAGCCAAGATCAGTGGGTAGTCGGGGAAAGTGCAGAGACCCAGTACTTC; CDR3: CASSQDQWVVGESAETQYF
V: TRBV10-3; size: .; length: 16; J: TRBJ2-3; D: .; DNA: TGTGCCACCACATCGGTGGCGGGCCCTAGCACAGATACGCAGTATTTT; CDR3: CATTSVAGPSTDTQYF
V: TRBV11-2; size: .; length: 14; J: TRBJ1-4; D: .; DNA: TGTGCCAGCAGCGCAACCAATGATGAGGGAAAACTGTTTTTT; CDR3: CASSATNDEGKLFF
V: TRBV7-9; size: few; length: 11; J: TRBJ2-1; D: .; DNA: TGTGCCAGCAGCCCTAGGGCCGAGCAGTTCTTC; CDR3: CASSPRAEQFF
V: TRBV29-1; size: .; length: 13; J: TRBJ2-7; D: TRBD2; DNA: TGCAGCGTTGAGATGGGACTAGCGTACGAGCAGTACTTC; CDR3: CSVEMGLAYEQYF
V: TRBV30; size: few; length: 14; J: TRBJ2-1; D: .; DNA: TGTGCCTGGAGTCCCCAGATCTCCTACAATGAGCAGTTCTTC; CDR3: CAWSPQISYNEQFF
V: TRBV6-5; size: .; length: 14; J: TRBJ1-2; D: .; DNA: TGTGCCAGCAGTTATACGAGTTGGGGCTATGGCTACACCTTC; CDR3: CASSYTSWGYGYTF
V: TRBV19; size: .; length: 12; J: TRBJ1-1; D: .; DNA: TGTGCCAGTAGTATGGGGTTCACTGAAGCTTTCTTT; CDR3: CASSMGFTEAFF
V: TRBV5-1; size: .; length: 14; J: TRBJ2-7; D: .; DNA: TGCGCCAGCAGCTGGGGAGATACAACCTACGAGCAGTACTTC; CDR3: CASSWGDTTYEQYF
V: TRBV29-1; size: few; length: 13; J: TRBJ1-2; D: .; DNA: TGCAGCGTTGTGGTATCAGGGAACTATGGCTACACCTTC; CDR3: CSVVVSGNYGYTF
V: TRBV4-3; size: .; length: 16; J: TRBJ2-7; D: TRBD1; DNA: TGCGCCAGCAGCCAAGAATTCGGGACAGGTTCCTACGAGCAGTACTTC; CDR3: CASSQEFGTGSYEQYF
V: TRBV10-3; size: few; length: 13; J: TRBJ2-7; D: .; DNA: TGTGCCAGCAGTGAGGGAAGCGCCTACGAGCAGTACTTC; CDR3: CASSEGSAYEQYF
V: TRBV9; size: .; length: 14; J: TRBJ2-1; D: .; DNA: TGTGCCAGCAACCGGGCTAGCGAATACAATGAGCAGTTCTTC; CDR3: CASNRASEYNEQFF
V: TRBV4-3; size: once; length: 13; J: TRBJ2-1; D: .; DNA: TGCGCCAGCAGCCAAGATGCGAACAATGAGCAGTTCTTC; CDR3: CASSQDANNEQFF
V: TRBV28; size: few; length: 13; J: TRBJ1-2; D: .; DNA: TGTGCCAGCAGTTTTGGCGGAGGGGATGGCTACACCTTC; CDR3: CASSFGGGDGYTF
V: TRBV14; size: .; length: 15; J: TRBJ1-2; D: .; DNA: TGTGCCAGCAGCCAAGATATGGCGGGTTTCTATGGCTACACCTTC; CDR3: CASSQDMAGFYGYTF
V: TRBV5-5; size: .; length: 17; J: TRBJ2-2; D: .; DNA: TGTGCCAGCAGCCCCGATTCGTGGACTTCGAACACCGGGGAGCTGTTTTTT; CDR3: CASSPDSWTSNTGELFF